Each of the 3 T cell receptor beta chains below was sequenced from the same sample in a study of T-cell reconstitution after alpha-beta-depleted transplantation in children. Preparation of the TCRbeta library used unique molecular identifiers. From the PCR reads, TCRdb called clonotypes with MiXCR, one entry per CDR3 protein. The sample carries around 600,000 distinct CDR3 sequences, approximately 16% recorded once. Here the sequenced sample was PBMCs from the stem cell graft donor, taken from the stem cell graft. The receptors were sampled from a human donor who donated a stem cell graft to a child with acute myeloid leukemia.

In its sample, this clonotype was seen many times. V usage is TRBV29-1 and J usage is TRBJ2-7; TRBD1 is a possible D gene (6 bases). The CDR3 loop spans 11 amino acids. Germline V gene sequence: CDR1 SQVTM, CDR2 ANQGSEA. V shed 6 bases and J shed 2 bases, with 8 bases lying between them. CDR3 residues: CSVGQTYEQYV. The DNA of the CDR3 is TGCAGCGTCGGACAGACCTACGAGCAGTACGTC.

The gene calls are TRBV7-9 and TRBJ1-2, with 7 bases aligning to TRBD1. Germline values: CDR1 SEHNR, CDR2 FQNEAQ (reference sequence). J lost 5 bases, V lost 5 bases, and 8 bases had no gene match. The CDR3 spans 14 residues. CDR3 in amino acids: CASSNRGEGYGYTF. The CDR3 bases are TGTGCCAGCAGCAACAGGGGCGAAGGGTATGGCTACACCTTC.

This clonotype was seen many times. J is TRBJ1-2 and V is TRBV10-3, with 7 bases that match TRBD1. With V trimmed by 2 bases and J by 2 bases, 8 bases remained unmatched. The CDR3 totals 16 residues. The germline V gene encodes CDR1 ENHRY and CDR2 SYGVKD. The CDR3, as DNA: TGTGCCATCAGTGAGCCCTGGACAGGCGCCAACTATGGCTACACCTTC. Its protein is CAISEPWTGANYGYTF.